Following are 15 T cell receptor beta chains from one sample sequenced in a study of regulatory T cells in long-lasting Graves disease. The time point is: newly diagnosed GD, antithyroid drugs for less than 3 months. Isolated PBMC RNA provided the starting material for the TCR library. Construction of TCR beta libraries relied on iRepertoire HTBI primers and on Arm-PCR targeting CDR3 regions. TCRdb reanalysed the multiplex PCR reads using MiXCR and keeps one entry per CDR3 protein. The table has over 350,000 distinct CDR3 sequences, 12% to 15% seen once; the top ten hold around a sixth. This same sample was also part of a study on T cells in Graves' hyperthyroidism and ophthalmopathy.

Here the sequenced sample was peripheral blood mononuclear cells (PBMCs), taken at new diagnosis, from a patient treated with antithyroid drugs. These receptors came from a woman between 50 and 59 years old with Graves disease.

In its sample, this clonotype was seen a few times. CDR3 residues: CATSDFSGNNEQFF. Here the CDR3 DNA reads TGTGCCACCAGTGATTTCTCCGGTAACAATGAGCAGTTCTTC. V gene TRBV24-1 combines with J gene TRBJ2-1; D is ambiguous. The CDR3 has 14 residues. Germline CDR1 is KGHDR and CDR2 is SFDVKD. The ends were cut back, 1 base at V and 5 bases at J, with 8 bases in the middle.

This clonotype was counted ten times or more. With a much larger clone just one base away, this may be a read error. The rearrangement links TRBV11-2 to TRBJ1-1, with D tentatively TRBD1 (6 bases). This CDR3 region has 13 residues. V was pared by 3 bases and J by 4 bases, with 9 bases between. CDR1 and CDR2 (germline): SGHAT, FQNNGV. The CDR3 is CASSLEGVTEAFF. CDR3 bases: TGTGCCAGCAGCTTGGAGGGGGTCACTGAAGCTTTCTTT.

The rearrangement links TRBV6-2 or TRBV6-3 to TRBJ1-3; 8 bases are a match to TRBD1. There are 16 residues in the CDR3. Looked up from germline, CDR1 is MNHEY and CDR2 is SVGEGT. V dropped 10 bases and J dropped 1; count of bases not matched to a gene: 12. This CDR3 reads CATRTGTTTSGNTIYF. For the CDR3, the DNA is TGTGCCACCCGGACAGGGACGACGACATCTGGAAACACCATATATTTT.

In its sample, this clonotype was seen a few times. This chain connects TRBV18 to TRBJ1-1; the match to TRBD1 covers 10 bases. Germline lookup yields CDR1 KGHSH and CDR2 LQKENI. The CDR3 contains 16 residues. Trimming removed 3 bases from V and 4 bases from J; junction bases left unmatched: 8. CDR3 in DNA: TGTGCCAGCTCACCGCGGACGGGACAGGGGCGCACTGAAGCTTTCTTT. It codes for CASSPRTGQGRTEAFF.

This clonotype was seen a few times. The CDR3 loop is CASSAPGQGAETSNQPQHF. DNA of the CDR3: TGTGCCAGCAGCGCCCCGGGACAGGGGGCGGAGACAAGCAATCAGCCCCAGCATTTT. The chain carries TRBV9 and TRBJ1-5; 12 bases map to TRBD1. Germline-derived CDR1 and CDR2 are SGDLS and YYNGEE. The V and J ends lost 3 bases and 1 base, in that order; junction bases with no gene match: 11. The CDR3 has 19 amino acids. The whole variable domain, filled in from reference TRBV9 and TRBJ1-5, reads DSGVTQTPKHLITATGQRVTLRCSPRSGDLSVYWYQQSLDQGLQFLIQYYNGEERAKGNILERFSAQQFPDLHSELNLSSLELGDSALYFCASSAPGQGAETSNQPQHFGDGTRLSIL.

This clonotype was detected many times. The V call is TRBV10-3, the J call TRBJ1-5; D is possibly TRBD1 (5 bases). Germline CDR1 ENHRY, CDR2 SYGVKD. CDR3 length: 13 amino acids. V shed 2 bases and J shed 5 bases, with 7 bases lying between them. The chain's CDR3 is CAISEDRYQPQHF. CDR3 bases: TGTGCCATCAGTGAGGACAGATATCAGCCCCAGCATTTT.

The sample holds many counts of this clonotype. The rearrangement links TRBV12-3 or TRBV12-4 to TRBJ1-2, with 10 bases identical to TRBD1. The J segment lost 9 bases and the V segment lost 6 bases, leaving 7 bases of the junction unmatched. This CDR3 contains 13 residues. This CDR3 is CASSRTGGLRYTF. CDR3 sequence (DNA): TGTGCCAGCAGCAGGACAGGGGGTCTTCGCTACACCTTC.

This clonotype appeared many times. The chain combines TRBV7-9 with TRBJ2-1, with a weak D call TRBD2 (6 bases). The CDR3 is 14 amino acids. Deletions cut 1 base from V and 5 bases from J, with 9 bases between. The germline gives CDR1 SEHNR, CDR2 FQNEAQ (reference sequence). The CDR3 DNA follows: TGTGCCAGCAGCTTAGGGGGCGGGAACAATGAGCAGTTCTTC. Encoded protein: CASSLGGGNNEQFF.

This clonotype showed up many times. For the CDR3, the DNA is TGTGCCAGCAGCTTAGGCCGGGGAGGGGGCGAGGCCCACTATGGCTACACCTTC. This gives the protein CASSLGRGGGEAHYGYTF. V gene TRBV11-2 combines with J gene TRBJ1-2, with 7 bases fitting TRBD1. The junction had 14 bases not matched to a gene; V was cut back by 1 base and J by 3 bases. The length of the CDR3 is 18 residues. Germline-derived CDR1 and CDR2 are SGHAT and FQNNGV. The full variable domain, with the rest looked up from reference TRBV11-2 and TRBJ1-2, is EAGVAQSPRYKIIEKRQSVAFWCNPISGHATLYWYQQILGQGPKLLIQFQNNGVVDDSQLPKDRFSAERLKGVDSTLKIQPAKLEDSAVYLCASSLGRGGGEAHYGYTFGSGTRLTVV.

This clonotype was seen repeatedly, ten times or more. J is TRBJ1-2 and V is TRBV7-9; D gene uncertain. The CDR3 spans 15 residues. Germline CDR1 SEHNR, CDR2 FQNEAQ (reference sequence). V was pared by 2 bases and J by 4 bases, with 14 bases between. Here the CDR3 DNA reads TGTGCCAGCAGCTTACCCCAGATCTACCGCTATGGCTACACCTTC. This gives the protein CASSLPQIYRYGYTF.

This clonotype showed up many times. J is TRBJ2-1 and V is TRBV20-1; D possibly corresponds to TRBD1 (6 bases). The CDR3 sequence is 15 residues long. Trimming cost V 0 bases and J 8 bases, with 17 bases left between them. Germline V lookup: CDR1 DFQATT, CDR2 SNEGSKA (reference sequence). The CDR3 DNA sequence: TGCAGTGCTAGAGATACAGGGACCGACCGGCATGAGCAGTTCTTC. Translating it yields CSARDTGTDRHEQFF.

In the case of this clonotype: The junction shows a germline mismatch at one end, possibly a read error. The chain uses TRBV7-2 and TRBJ2-1, with D possibly being TRBD2 (6 bases). The CDR3 contains 16 residues. Per the germline V gene, CDR1 is SGHTA and CDR2 is FQGNSA. DNA of the CDR3: TGTGCCAGCAGCTTGGAGGGCGGGAATTGGTACAATGAGGAGTTCTTC. It yields the protein CASSLEGGNWYNEEFF.

This clonotype was seen only a few times. This sequence joins TRBV12-3 or TRBV12-4 and TRBJ2-4; TRBD2 matches at 8 bases. Trimming at V came to 5 bases and at J to 9 bases, leaving 9 bases not matched to a gene. The CDR3 totals 14 residues. The CDR3 bases are TGTGCCAGCAGTCAACCCGGACTAGCTGGCATTCAGTACTTC. Protein: CASSQPGLAGIQYF.

This clonotype came up many times. The V call is TRBV27, the J call TRBJ2-1, with 8 bases that match TRBD2. V lost 3 bases to trimming and J lost 9 bases; unmatched junction nucleotides: 10. Germline CDR1 reads MNHEY; CDR2 reads SMNVEV (reference sequence). There are 15 residues in the CDR3. DNA of the CDR3: TGTGCCAGCAGTTTGGGGACTAGGACTTGGGGTGAGCAGTTCTTC. The encoded protein is CASSLGTRTWGEQFF.

In its sample, this clonotype was seen a few times. The chain employs TRBV18 and TRBJ1-1, with D tentatively TRBD1 (5 bases). Germline lookup yields CDR1 KGHSH and CDR2 LQKENI. V dropped 1 base and J dropped 1 base, with 13 bases sitting between them. There are 16 residues in the CDR3. DNA of the CDR3: TGTGCCAGCTCACCACTCCCTACAGGAGAGAACACTGAAGCTTTCTTT. It encodes CASSPLPTGENTEAFF.